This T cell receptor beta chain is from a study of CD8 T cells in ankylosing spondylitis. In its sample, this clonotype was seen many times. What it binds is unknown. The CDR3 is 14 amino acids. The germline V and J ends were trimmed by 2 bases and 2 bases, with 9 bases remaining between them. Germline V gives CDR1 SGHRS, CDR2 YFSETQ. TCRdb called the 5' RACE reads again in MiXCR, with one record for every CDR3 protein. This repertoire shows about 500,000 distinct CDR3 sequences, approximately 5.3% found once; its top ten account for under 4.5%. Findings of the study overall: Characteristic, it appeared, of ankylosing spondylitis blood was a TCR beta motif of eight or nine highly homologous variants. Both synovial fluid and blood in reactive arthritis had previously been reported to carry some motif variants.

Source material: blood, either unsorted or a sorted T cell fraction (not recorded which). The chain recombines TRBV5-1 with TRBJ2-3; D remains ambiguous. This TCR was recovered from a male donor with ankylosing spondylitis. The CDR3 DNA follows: TGCGCCAGCAGCTTCTCTCCTACCACAGATACGCAGTATTTT. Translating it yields CASSFSPTTDTQYF.